These T cell receptor beta chains were read from a single sample in a study of CD8 T cells in ankylosing spondylitis. MiXCR, applied by TCRdb to the 5' RACE reads, yields one record per CDR3 protein. The table records hundreds of thousands of distinct CDR3 sequences, more than 9.5% of them present only once. The sample was blood, either unsorted or a sorted T cell fraction (not recorded which). The source of these receptors is a male donor with ankylosing spondylitis. Each CDR3 is given without its conserved first and last residue. Each record gives: D gene, V gene, CDR3 protein. D genes are given only for firm matches.

d_gene: NA
v_gene: TRBV6-2/TRBV6-3
CDR3aa: ASSYPRGYSLNEQF

d_gene: NA
v_gene: TRBV7-9
CDR3aa: ASSLLRDAGRYT

d_gene: TRBD2
v_gene: TRBV18
CDR3aa: ASSPPSGLARGDTQY

d_gene: TRBD1
v_gene: TRBV25-1
CDR3aa: ASSGGQGSKFY

d_gene: TRBD1
v_gene: TRBV10-3
CDR3aa: AIRPGTGDYGYT

d_gene: TRBD2
v_gene: TRBV20-1
CDR3aa: SARDIAGRGGDTQY

d_gene: TRBD2
v_gene: TRBV29-1
CDR3aa: SVEFGLADSYEQY

d_gene: NA
v_gene: TRBV7-9
CDR3aa: ASSLVGGQRGYT

d_gene: NA
v_gene: TRBV18
CDR3aa: ASSPTGSTDTQY

d_gene: TRBD2
v_gene: TRBV12-3/TRBV12-4
CDR3aa: ASSLGEGRPGELF

d_gene: NA
v_gene: TRBV5-1
CDR3aa: ASSWAAGAKNIQY

d_gene: TRBD2
v_gene: TRBV30
CDR3aa: AWSPGRITDTQY

d_gene: NA
v_gene: TRBV7-9
CDR3aa: ASSSSWGVETQY

d_gene: NA
v_gene: TRBV5-6
CDR3aa: ASSAQGNEQF

d_gene: TRBD2
v_gene: TRBV28
CDR3aa: ASREGNTDTQY